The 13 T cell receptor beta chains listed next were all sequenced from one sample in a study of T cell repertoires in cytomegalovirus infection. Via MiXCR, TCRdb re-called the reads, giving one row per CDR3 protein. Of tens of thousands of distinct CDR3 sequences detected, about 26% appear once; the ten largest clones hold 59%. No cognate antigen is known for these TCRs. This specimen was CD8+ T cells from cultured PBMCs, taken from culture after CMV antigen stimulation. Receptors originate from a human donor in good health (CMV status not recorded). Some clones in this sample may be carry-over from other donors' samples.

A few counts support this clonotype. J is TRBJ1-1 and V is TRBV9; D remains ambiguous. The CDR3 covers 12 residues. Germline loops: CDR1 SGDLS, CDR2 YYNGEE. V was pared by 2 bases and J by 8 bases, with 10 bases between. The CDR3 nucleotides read TGTGCCAGCAGCGTGATCACAGCGGAAGCTTTCTTT. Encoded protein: CASSVITAEAFF. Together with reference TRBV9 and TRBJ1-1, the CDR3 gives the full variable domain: DSGVTQTPKHLITATGQRVTLRCSPRSGDLSVYWYQQSLDQGLQFLIQYYNGEERAKGNILERFSAQQFPDLHSELNLSSLELGDSALYFCASSVITAEAFFGQGTRLTVV.

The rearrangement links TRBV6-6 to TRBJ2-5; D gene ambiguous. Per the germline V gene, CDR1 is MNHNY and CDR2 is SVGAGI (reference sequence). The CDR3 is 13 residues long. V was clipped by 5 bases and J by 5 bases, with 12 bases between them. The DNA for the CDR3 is TGTGCCAGCAGTGTGTTGTGGCTGGAGACCCAGTACTTC. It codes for CASSVLWLETQYF.

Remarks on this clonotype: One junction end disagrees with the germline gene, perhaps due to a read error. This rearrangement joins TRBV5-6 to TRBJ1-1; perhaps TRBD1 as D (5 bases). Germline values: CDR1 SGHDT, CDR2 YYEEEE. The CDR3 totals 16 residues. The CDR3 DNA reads TGTGCCGGCAGCTTTAGGACAAGCGGGATGAACACTAAAGCTTTCTTT. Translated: CAGSFRTSGMNTKAFF.

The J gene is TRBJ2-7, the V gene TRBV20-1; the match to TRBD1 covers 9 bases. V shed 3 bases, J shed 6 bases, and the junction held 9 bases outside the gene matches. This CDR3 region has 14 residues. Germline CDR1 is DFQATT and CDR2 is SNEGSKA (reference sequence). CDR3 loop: CSARGGGTGIEQYF. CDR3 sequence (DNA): TGCAGTGCTAGGGGAGGGGGGACAGGGATCGAGCAGTACTTC.

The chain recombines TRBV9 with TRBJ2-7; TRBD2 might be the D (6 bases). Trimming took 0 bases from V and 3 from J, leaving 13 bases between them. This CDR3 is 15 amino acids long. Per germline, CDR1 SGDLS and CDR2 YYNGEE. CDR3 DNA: TGTGCCAGCAGCGTAGACGGGAGTCCGCGCTACGAGCAGTACTTC. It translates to CASSVDGSPRYEQYF.

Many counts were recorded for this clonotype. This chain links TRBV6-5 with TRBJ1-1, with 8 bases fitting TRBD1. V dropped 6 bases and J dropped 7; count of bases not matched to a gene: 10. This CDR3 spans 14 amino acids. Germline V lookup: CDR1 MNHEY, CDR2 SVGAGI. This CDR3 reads CASSGQGAASEAFF. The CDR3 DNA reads TGTGCCAGCAGCGGTCAGGGGGCGGCCAGTGAAGCTTTCTTT.

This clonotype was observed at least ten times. CDR3 residues: CASSSRTGPREKLFF. The CDR3 region has the DNA TGTGCCAGCAGCTCCCGGACGGGCCCAAGGGAAAAACTGTTTTTT. This sequence joins TRBV7-2 and TRBJ1-4; D is undetermined. CDR3 length: 15 residues. CDR1 is SGHTA and CDR2 is FQGNSA in the germline V gene. The germline V and J ends were trimmed by 4 bases and 8 bases, with 17 bases remaining between them. The full variable domain, with the rest looked up from reference TRBV7-2 and TRBJ1-4, is GAGVSQSPSNKVTEKGKDVELRCDPISGHTALYWYRQSLGQGLEFLIYFQGNSAPDKSGLPSDRFSAERTGGSVSTLTIQRTQQEDSAVYLCASSSRTGPREKLFFGSGTQLSVL.

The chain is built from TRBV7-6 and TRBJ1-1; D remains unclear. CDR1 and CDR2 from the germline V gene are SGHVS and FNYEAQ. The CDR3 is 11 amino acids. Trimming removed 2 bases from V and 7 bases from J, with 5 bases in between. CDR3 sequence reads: CASSLYSEAFF. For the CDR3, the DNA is TGTGCCAGCAGCTTATACAGTGAAGCTTTCTTT. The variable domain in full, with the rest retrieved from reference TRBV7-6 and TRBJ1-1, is GAGVSQSPRYKVTKRGQDVALRCDPISGHVSLYWYRQALGQGPEFLTYFNYEAQQDKSGLPNDRFSAERPEGSISTLTIQRTEQRDSAMYRCASSLYSEAFFGQGTRLTVV.

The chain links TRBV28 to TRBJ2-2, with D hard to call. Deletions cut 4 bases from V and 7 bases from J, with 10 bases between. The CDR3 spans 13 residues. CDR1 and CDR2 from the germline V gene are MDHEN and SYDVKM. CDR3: CASSSPFDGELFF. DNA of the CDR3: TGTGCCAGCAGTTCCCCGTTCGACGGGGAGCTGTTTTTT.

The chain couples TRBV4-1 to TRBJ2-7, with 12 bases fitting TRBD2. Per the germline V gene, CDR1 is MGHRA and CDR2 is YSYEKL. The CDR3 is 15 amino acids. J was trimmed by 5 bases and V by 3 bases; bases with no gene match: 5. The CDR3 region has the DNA TGCGCCAGCAGCCATCTAGCGGGGGGGCGCAACGAGCAGTACTTC. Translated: CASSHLAGGRNEQYF.

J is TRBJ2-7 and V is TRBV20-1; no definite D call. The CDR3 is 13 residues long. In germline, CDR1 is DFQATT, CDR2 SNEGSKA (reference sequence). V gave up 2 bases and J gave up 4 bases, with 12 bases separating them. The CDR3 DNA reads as TGCAGTGCTAGAAAGCCTCCTGGGTACGAGCAGTACTTC. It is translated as CSARKPPGYEQYF.

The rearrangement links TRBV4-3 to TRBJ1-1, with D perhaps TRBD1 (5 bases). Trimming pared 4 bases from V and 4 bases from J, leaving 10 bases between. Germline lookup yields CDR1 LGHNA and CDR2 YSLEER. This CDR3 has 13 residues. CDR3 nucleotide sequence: TGCGCCAGCAGCCGCACTAGGGGCACTGAAGCTTTCTTT. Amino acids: CASSRTRGTEAFF.

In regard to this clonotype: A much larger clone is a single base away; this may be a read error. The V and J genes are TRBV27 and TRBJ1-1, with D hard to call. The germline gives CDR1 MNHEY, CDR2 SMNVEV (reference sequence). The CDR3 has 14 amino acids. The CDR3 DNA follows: TGTGCCAGCACTTTATCCCCAGGGAACACTGAAGCTTTCTTT. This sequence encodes CASTLSPGNTEAFF.